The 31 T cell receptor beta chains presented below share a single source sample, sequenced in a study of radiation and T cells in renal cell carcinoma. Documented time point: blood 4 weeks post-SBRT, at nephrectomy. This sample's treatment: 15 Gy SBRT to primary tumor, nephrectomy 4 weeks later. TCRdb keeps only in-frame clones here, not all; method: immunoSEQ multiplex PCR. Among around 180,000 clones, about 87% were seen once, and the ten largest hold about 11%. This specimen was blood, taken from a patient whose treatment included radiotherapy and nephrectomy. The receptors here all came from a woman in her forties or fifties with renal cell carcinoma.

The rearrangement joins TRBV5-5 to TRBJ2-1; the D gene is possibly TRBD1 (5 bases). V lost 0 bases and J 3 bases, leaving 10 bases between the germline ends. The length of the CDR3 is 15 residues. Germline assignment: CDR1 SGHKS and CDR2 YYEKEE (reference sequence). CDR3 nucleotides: TGTGCCAGCAGCTTGGCGGCAGGGAACTACAATGAGCAGTTCTTC. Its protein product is CASSLAAGNYNEQFF.

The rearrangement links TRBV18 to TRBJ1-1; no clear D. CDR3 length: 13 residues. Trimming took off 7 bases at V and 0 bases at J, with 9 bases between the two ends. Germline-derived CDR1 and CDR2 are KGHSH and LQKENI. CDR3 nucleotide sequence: TGTGCCAGCTGTGAGTGGATGAACACTGAAGCTTTCTTT. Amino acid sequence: CASCEWMNTEAFF.

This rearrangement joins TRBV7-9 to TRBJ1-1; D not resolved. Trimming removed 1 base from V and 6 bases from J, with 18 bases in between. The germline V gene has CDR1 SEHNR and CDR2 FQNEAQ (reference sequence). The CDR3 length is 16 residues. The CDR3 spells CASSLDQVWVRPEAFF. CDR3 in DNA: TGTGCCAGCAGCTTAGACCAGGTATGGGTTCGTCCTGAAGCTTTCTTT. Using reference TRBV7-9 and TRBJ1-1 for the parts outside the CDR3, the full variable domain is DTGVSQNPRHKITKRGQNVTFRCDPISEHNRLYWYRQTLGQGPEFLTYFQNEAQLEKSRLLSDRFSAERPKGSFSTLEIQRTEQGDSAMYLCASSLDQVWVRPEAFFGQGTRLTVV.

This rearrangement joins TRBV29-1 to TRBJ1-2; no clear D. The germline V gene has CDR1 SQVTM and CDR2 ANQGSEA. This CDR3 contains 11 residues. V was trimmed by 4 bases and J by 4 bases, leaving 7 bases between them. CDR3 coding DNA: TGCAGCGTTGTAGCGAGCTATGGCTACACCTTC. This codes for CSVVASYGYTF.

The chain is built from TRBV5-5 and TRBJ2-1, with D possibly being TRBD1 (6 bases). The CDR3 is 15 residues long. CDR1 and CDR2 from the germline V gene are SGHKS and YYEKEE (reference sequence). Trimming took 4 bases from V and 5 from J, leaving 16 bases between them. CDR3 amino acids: CASSPTGLGHNEQFF. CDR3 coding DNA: TGTGCCAGCAGCCCGACAGGCCTGGGGCACAATGAGCAGTTCTTC.

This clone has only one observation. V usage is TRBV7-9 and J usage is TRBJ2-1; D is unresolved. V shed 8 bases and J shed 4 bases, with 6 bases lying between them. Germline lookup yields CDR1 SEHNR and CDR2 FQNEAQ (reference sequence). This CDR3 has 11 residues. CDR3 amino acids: CASADYNEQFF. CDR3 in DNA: TGTGCCAGCGCGGATTACAATGAGCAGTTCTTC.

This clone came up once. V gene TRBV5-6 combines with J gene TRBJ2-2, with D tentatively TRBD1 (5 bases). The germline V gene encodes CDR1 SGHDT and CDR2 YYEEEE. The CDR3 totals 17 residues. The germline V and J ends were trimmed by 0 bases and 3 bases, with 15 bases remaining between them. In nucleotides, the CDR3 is TGTGCCAGCAGCTTGGCCCGTGTCAGGGCAGACACCGGGGAGCTGTTTTTT. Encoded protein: CASSLARVRADTGELFF.

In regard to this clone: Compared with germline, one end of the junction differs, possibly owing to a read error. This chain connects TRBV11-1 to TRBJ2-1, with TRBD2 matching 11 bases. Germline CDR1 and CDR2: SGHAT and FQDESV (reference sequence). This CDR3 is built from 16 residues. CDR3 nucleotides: TGTGCCAGCAGTTTAGCGGGGGGGTTGTCCTACAATGAGCAGTTCTTC. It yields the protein CASSLAGGLSYNEQFF.

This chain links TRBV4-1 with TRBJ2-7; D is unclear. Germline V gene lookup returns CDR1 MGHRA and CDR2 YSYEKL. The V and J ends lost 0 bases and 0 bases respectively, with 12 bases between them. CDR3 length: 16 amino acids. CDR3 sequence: CASSQDPTASSYEQYF. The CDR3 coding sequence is TGCGCCAGCAGCCAAGACCCGACTGCGAGCTCCTACGAGCAGTACTTC.

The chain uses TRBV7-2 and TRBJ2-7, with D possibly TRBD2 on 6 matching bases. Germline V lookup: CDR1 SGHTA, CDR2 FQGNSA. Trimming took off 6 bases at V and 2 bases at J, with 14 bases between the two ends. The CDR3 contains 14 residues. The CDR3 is CASRRSGRTYEQYF. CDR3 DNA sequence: TGTGCCAGCAGACGATCAGGGAGGACCTACGAGCAGTACTTC.

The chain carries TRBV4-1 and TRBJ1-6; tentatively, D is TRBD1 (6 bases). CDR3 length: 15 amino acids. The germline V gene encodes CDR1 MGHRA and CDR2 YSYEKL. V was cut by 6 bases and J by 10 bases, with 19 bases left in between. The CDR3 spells CASRNLGAAGSPLHF. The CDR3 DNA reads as TGCGCCAGCAGGAACCTGGGGGCGGCCGGGTCACCCCTCCACTTT.

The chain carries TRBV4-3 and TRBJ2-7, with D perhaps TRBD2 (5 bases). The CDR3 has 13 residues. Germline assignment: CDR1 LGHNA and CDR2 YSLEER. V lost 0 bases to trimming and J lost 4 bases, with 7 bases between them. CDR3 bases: TGCGCCAGCAGCCAAGAAGAGGGTTACGAGCAGTACTTC. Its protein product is CASSQEEGYEQYF.

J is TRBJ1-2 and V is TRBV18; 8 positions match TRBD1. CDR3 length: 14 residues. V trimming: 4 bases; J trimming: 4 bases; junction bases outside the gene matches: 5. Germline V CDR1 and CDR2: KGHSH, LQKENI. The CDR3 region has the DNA TGTGCCAGCTCACAAGGACAGGGCCCCTATGGCTACACCTTC. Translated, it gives CASSQGQGPYGYTF. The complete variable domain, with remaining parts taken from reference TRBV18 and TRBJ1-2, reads NAGVMQNPRHLVRRRGQEARLRCSPMKGHSHVYWYRQLPEEGLKFMVYLQKENIIDESGMPKERFSAEFPKEGPSILRIQQVVRGDSAAYFCASSQGQGPYGYTFGSGTRLTVV.

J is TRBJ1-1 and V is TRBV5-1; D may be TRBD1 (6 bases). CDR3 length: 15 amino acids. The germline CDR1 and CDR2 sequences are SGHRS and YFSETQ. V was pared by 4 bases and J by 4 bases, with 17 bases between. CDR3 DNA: TGCGCCAGCAGCCGGGAGGGGGTTAAGGTCACTGAAGCTTTCTTT. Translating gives CASSREGVKVTEAFF.

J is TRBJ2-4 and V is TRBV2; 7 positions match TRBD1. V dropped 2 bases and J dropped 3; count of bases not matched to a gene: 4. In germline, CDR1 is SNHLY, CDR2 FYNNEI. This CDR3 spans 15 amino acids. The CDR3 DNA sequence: TGTGCCAGCAGTGAAAAGGGGGCTGGCAAAAACATTCAGTACTTC. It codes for CASSEKGAGKNIQYF.

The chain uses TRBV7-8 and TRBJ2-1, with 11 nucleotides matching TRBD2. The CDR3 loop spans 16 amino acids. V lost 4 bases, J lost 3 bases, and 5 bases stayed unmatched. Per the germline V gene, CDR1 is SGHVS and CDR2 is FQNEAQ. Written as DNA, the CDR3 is TGTGCCAGCAGCTGGAATCTAGCGGGGGGCTACAATGAGCAGTTCTTC. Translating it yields CASSWNLAGGYNEQFF.

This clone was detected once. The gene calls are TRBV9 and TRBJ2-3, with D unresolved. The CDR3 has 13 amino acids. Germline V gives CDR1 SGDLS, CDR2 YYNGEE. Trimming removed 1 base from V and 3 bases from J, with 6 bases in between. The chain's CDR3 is CASSVYVTDTQYF. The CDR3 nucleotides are TGTGCCAGCAGCGTATACGTTACAGATACGCAGTATTTT.

CDR3 region: CAGAKTGLDEKLFF. CDR3 nucleotide sequence: TGTGCCGGAGCCAAGACAGGGCTTGATGAAAAACTGTTTTTT. The genes are TRBV6-1 and TRBJ1-4, with 7 bases matching TRBD1. Germline assignment: CDR1 MNHNS and CDR2 SASEGT. The CDR3 has 14 residues. V trimming: 11 bases; J trimming: 6 bases; junction bases outside the gene matches: 12.

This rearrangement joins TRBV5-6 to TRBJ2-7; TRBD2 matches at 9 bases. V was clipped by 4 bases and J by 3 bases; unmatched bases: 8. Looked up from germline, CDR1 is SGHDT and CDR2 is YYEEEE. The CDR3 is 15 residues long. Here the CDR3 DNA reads TGTGCCAGCAGCCTCGACGGCGGGGGGGTCTACGAGCAGTACTTC. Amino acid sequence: CASSLDGGGVYEQYF.

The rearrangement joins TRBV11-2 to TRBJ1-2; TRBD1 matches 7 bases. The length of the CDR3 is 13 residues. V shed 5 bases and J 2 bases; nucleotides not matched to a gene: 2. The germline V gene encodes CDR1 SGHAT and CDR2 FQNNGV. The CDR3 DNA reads TGTGCCAGCAGCCCGACAGGGAACTATGGCTACACCTTC. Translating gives CASSPTGNYGYTF.

The CDR3 DNA reads as TGTGCCAGCAGCCCGAAGGGACTAGCGGGGGCCGGGGAGCTGTTTTTT. Protein product: CASSPKGLAGAGELFF. The genes are TRBV7-2 and TRBJ2-2; TRBD2 matches 14 bases. Germline values: CDR1 SGHTA, CDR2 FQGNSA. This CDR3 comprises 16 residues. J gave up 6 bases and V 5 bases, and 5 bases lay outside the gene matches. The full variable domain, in which reference TRBV7-2 and TRBJ2-2 provide the parts outside the CDR3, is GAGVSQSPSNKVTEKGKDVELRCDPISGHTALYWYRQSLGQGLEFLIYFQGNSAPDKSGLPSDRFSAERTGGSVSTLTIQRTQQEDSAVYLCASSPKGLAGAGELFFGEGSRLTVL.

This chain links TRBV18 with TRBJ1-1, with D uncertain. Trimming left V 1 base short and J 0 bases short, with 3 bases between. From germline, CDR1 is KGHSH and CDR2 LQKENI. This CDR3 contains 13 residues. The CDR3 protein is CASSPLLNTEAFF. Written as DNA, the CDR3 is TGTGCCAGCTCACCACTATTGAACACTGAAGCTTTCTTT. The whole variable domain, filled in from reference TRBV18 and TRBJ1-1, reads NAGVMQNPRHLVRRRGQEARLRCSPMKGHSHVYWYRQLPEEGLKFMVYLQKENIIDESGMPKERFSAEFPKEGPSILRIQQVVRGDSAAYFCASSPLLNTEAFFGQGTRLTVV.

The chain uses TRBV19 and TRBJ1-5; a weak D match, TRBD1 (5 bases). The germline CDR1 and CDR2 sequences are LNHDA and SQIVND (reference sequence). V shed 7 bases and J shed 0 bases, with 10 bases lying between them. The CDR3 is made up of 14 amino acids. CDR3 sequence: CASMGGTSNQPQHF. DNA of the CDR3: TGTGCCAGTATGGGGGGGACTAGCAATCAGCCCCAGCATTTT.

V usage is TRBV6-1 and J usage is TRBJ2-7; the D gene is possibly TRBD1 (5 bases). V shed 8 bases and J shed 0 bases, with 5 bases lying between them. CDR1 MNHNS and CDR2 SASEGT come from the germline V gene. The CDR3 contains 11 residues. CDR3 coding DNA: TGTGCCAGCCAGGGCTCCTACGAGCAGTACTTC. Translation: CASQGSYEQYF.

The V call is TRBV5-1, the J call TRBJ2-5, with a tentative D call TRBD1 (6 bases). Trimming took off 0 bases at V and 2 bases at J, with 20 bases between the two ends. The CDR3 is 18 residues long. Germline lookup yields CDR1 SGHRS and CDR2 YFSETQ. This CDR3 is CASSLGGARWGPQETQYF. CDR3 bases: TGCGCCAGCAGCTTGGGAGGGGCACGTTGGGGGCCACAAGAGACCCAGTACTTC.

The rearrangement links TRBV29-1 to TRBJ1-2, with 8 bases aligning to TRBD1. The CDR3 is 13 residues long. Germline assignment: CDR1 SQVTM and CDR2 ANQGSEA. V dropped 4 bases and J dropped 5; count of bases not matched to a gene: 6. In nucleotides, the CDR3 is TGCAGCGTTGCCGACAGGGGCTGGTATGGCTACACCTTC. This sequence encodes CSVADRGWYGYTF.

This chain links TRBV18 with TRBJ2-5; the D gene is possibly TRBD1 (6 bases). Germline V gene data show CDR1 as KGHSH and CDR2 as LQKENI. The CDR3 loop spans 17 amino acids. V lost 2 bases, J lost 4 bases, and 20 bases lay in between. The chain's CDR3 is CASSPTSSSTGIETQYF. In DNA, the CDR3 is TGTGCCAGCTCACCAACCTCCTCTTCCACAGGGATAGAGACCCAGTACTTC.

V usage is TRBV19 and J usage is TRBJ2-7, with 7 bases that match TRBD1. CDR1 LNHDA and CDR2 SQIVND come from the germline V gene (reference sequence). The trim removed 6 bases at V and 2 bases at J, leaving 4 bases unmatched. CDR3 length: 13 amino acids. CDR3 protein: CASRDRLTYEQYF. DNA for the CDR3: TGTGCCAGTAGGGACAGGCTTACCTACGAGCAGTACTTC. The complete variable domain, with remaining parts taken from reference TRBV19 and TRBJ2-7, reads DGGITQSPKYLFRKEGQNVTLSCEQNLNHDAMYWYRQDPGQGLRLIYYSQIVNDFQKGDIAEGYSVSREKKESFPLTVTSAQKNPTAFYLCASRDRLTYEQYFGPGTRLTVT.

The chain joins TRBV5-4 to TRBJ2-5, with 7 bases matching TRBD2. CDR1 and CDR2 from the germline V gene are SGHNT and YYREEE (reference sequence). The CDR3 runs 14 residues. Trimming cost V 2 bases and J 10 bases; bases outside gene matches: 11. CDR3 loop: CASSFDSSGTRQYF. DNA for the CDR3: TGTGCCAGCAGCTTTGATTCGAGCGGGACGCGCCAGTACTTC.

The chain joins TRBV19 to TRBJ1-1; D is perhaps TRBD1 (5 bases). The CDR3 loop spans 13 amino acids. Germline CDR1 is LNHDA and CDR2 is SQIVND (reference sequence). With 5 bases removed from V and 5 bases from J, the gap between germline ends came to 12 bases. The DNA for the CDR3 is TGTGCCAGTAGTTTCCTGGAGGGGACTGAAGCTTTCTTT. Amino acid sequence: CASSFLEGTEAFF.

The CDR3 protein is CASSPLRPGAGDRNEQFF. The CDR3 DNA sequence: TGTGCCAGCAGCCCGCTGCGACCTGGAGCGGGGGATCGAAATGAGCAGTTCTTC. The gene calls are TRBV7-6 and TRBJ2-1; 8 bases map to TRBD2. This CDR3 is 18 amino acids long. J gave up 7 bases and V 5 bases, and 19 bases lay outside the gene matches. From germline, CDR1 is SGHVS and CDR2 FNYEAQ.